This T cell receptor (beta chain) was captured by sequencing in a study of read filtering for tumor transcriptome and immune sequencing. This library used approximately 0.4 ug RNA and molecular barcoded adaptors spanning alpha/delta and beta/gamma chains. TCRdb reprocessed the reads with MiXCR, giving one entry per CDR3 protein. Of more than 55,000 distinct CDR3 sequences listed, 20% to 25% were seen once; the top ten hold roughly a sixth. Germline CDR1 DFQATT, CDR2 SNEGSKA (reference sequence). J gave up 6 bases and V 6 bases, and 14 bases lay outside the gene matches. This CDR3 is built from 15 residues. In its sample, this clonotype was seen many times.

Sequenced input: a population of CD138-negative cells sorted from bone marrow. The chain is built from TRBV20-1 and TRBJ2-3; 8 bases are a match to TRBD2. The TCR originated in a donor at least 40 years old with multiple myeloma. The CDR3, as DNA: TGCAGTGCCCGTCCAGCGGGGGACGCTGGGGATACGCAGTATTTT. It codes for CSARPAGDAGDTQYF.